This TCR beta chain originates from a study of blood T cells in healthy people across ages. Then a second PCR, running about 7 to 11 cycles, was carried out with a sample-barcoded 5' primer and a J-beta primer mix. Per-sample output comprised a minimum of 2.5 million paired-end reads containing CDR3. TCRdb used MiXCR to reprocess the 5' RACE reads, holding one entry per CDR3 protein. Among roughly 800,000 distinct CDR3 sequences, roughly 64% were seen once, and the ten largest hold approximately 23%. As concerns this clonotype: Its target is unknown.

This CDR3 has 12 residues. Germline assignment: CDR1 SGHTA and CDR2 FQGNSA. The study, taken as a whole, reports: Age showed a roughly linear inverse relationship with TCR beta diversity per million T cells. TCR beta diversity was tightly associated with the proportion of naive T cells. PBMCs went unsorted, and a conclusive naive versus antigen-experienced comparison was therefore prevented.

This sequence joins TRBV7-2 and TRBJ2-4; no reliable D call. The J call may be in error: the DNA end matches TRBJ2-5 better. Sequencing was performed on blood. This sequence was found in a man between 25 and 39 years old in good health. The CDR3 DNA reads as TGTGCCAGCAGGAGGATAGAAGAGACCCAGTACTTC. It codes for CASRRIEETQYF.